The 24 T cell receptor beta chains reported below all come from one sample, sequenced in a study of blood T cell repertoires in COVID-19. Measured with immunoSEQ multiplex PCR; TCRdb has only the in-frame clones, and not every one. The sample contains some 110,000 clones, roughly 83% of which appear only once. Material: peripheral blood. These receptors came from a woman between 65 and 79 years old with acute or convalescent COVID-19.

Here the CDR3 DNA reads TGTGCCAGCTCACTCGCCGGGGCAACTAATGAAAAACTGTTTTTT. It encodes CASSLAGATNEKLFF. The J gene is TRBJ1-4, the V gene TRBV18; unclear D gene. The CDR3 contains 15 residues. With 4 bases removed from V and 0 bases from J, the gap between germline ends came to 9 bases. CDR1 and CDR2 (germline): KGHSH, LQKENI. Full variable domain (outside the CDR3, taken from reference TRBV18 and TRBJ1-4): NAGVMQNPRHLVRRRGQEARLRCSPMKGHSHVYWYRQLPEEGLKFMVYLQKENIIDESGMPKERFSAEFPKEGPSILRIQQVVRGDSAAYFCASSLAGATNEKLFFGSGTQLSVL.

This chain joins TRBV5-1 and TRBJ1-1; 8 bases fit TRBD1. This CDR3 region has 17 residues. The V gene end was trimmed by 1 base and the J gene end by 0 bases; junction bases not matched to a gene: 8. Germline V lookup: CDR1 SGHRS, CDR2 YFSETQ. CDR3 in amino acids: CASSLIWAGGMNTEAFF. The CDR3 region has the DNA TGCGCCAGCAGCTTGATTTGGGCAGGGGGCATGAACACTGAAGCTTTCTTT.

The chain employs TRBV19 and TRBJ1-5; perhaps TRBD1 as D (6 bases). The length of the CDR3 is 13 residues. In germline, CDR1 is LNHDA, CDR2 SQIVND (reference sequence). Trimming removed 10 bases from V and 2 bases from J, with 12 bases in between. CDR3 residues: CATLQGGNQPQHF. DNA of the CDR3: TGTGCCACCTTACAGGGAGGCAATCAGCCCCAGCATTTT.

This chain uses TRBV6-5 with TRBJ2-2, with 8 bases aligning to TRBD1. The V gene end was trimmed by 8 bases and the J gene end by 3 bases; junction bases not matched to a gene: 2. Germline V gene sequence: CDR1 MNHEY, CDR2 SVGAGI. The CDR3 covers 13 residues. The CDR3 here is CASGQGYTGELFF. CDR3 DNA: TGTGCCAGCGGACAGGGCTACACCGGGGAGCTGTTTTTT.

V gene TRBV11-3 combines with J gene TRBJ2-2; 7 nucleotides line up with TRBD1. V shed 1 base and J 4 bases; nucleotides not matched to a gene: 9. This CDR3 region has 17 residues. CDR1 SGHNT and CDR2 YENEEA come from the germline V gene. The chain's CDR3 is CASSLGTPGQRTGELFF. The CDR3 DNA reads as TGTGCCAGCAGCTTAGGGACCCCGGGACAGCGCACCGGGGAGCTGTTTTTT. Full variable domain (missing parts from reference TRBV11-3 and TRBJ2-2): EAGVVQSPRYKIIEKKQPVAFWCNPISGHNTLYWYLQNLGQGPELLIRYENEEAVDDSQLPKDRFSAERLKGVDSTLKIQPAELGDSAVYLCASSLGTPGQRTGELFFGEGSRLTVL.

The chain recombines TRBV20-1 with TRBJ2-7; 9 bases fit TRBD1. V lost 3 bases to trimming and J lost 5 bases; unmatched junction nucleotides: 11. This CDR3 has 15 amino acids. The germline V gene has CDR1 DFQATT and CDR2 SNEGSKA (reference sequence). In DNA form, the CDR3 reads TGCAGTGCTAGTGTGTTAGGGACAGGGAGCAACGAGCAGTACTTC. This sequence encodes CSASVLGTGSNEQYF.

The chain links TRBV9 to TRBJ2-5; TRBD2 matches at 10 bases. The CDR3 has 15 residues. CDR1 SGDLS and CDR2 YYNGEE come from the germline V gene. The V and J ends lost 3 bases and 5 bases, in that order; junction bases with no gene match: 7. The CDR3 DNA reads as TGTGCCAGCAGCGCCTTAAGCGGGGGGGCGGAGACCCAGTACTTC. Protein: CASSALSGGAETQYF.

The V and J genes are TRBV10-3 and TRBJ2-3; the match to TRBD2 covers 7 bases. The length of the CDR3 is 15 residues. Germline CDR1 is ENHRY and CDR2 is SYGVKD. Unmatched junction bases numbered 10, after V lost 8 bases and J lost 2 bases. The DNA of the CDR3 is TGTGCCATCGCCCCCTCCGGGACTAACACAGATACGCAGTATTTT. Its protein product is CAIAPSGTNTDTQYF.

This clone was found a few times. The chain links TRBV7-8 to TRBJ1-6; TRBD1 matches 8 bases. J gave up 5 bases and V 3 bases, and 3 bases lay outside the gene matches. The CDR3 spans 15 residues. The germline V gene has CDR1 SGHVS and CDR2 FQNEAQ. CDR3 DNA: TGTGCCAGCAGCTTCGACAGGGGACATAATTCACCCCTCCACTTT. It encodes CASSFDRGHNSPLHF.

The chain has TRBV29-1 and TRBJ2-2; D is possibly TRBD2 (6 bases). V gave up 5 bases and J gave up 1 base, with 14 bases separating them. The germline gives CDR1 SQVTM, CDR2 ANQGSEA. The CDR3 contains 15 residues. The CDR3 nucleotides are TGCAGCGTTTCGGAAGCGGGCCAGAACACCGGGGAGCTGTTTTTT. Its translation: CSVSEAGQNTGELFF.

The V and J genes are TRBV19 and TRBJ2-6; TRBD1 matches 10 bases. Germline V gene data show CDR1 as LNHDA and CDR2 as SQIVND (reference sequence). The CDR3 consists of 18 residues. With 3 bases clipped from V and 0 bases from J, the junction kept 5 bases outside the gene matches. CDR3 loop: CASSIRDRGFSGANVLTF. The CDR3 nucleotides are TGTGCCAGTAGTATCAGGGACAGGGGTTTCTCTGGGGCCAACGTCCTGACTTTC.

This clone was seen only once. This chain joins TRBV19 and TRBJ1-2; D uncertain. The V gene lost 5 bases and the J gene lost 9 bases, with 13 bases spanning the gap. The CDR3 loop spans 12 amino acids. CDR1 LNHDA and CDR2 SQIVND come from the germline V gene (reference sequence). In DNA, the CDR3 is TGTGCCAGTAGTCAGGCCGCGGGAAGCTACACCTTC. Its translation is CASSQAAGSYTF.

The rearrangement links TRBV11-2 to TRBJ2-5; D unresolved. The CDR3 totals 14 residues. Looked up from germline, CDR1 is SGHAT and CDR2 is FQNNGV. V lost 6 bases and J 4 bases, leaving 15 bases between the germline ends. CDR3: CASSSSPAAETQYF. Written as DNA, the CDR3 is TGTGCCAGCAGTTCCAGTCCCGCCGCAGAGACCCAGTACTTC. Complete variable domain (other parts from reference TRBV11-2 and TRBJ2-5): EAGVAQSPRYKIIEKRQSVAFWCNPISGHATLYWYQQILGQGPKLLIQFQNNGVVDDSQLPKDRFSAERLKGVDSTLKIQPAKLEDSAVYLCASSSSPAAETQYFGPGTRLLVL.

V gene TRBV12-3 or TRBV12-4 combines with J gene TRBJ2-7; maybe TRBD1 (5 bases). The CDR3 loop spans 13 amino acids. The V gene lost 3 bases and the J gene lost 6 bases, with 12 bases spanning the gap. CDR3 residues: CASSLGRSSEQYF. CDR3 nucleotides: TGTGCCAGCAGTTTGGGGCGGAGTAGCGAGCAGTACTTC.

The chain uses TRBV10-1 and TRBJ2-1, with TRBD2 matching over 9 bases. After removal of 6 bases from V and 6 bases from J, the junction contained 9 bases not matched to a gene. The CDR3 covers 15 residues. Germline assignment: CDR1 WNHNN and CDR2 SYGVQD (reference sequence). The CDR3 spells CASSLKREAPNEQFF. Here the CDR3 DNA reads TGCGCCAGCAGCCTTAAGCGGGAGGCGCCCAATGAGCAGTTCTTC.

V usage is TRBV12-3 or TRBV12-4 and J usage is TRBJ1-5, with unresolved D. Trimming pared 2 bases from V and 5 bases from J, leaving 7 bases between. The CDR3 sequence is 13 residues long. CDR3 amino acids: CASSLSVDQPQHF. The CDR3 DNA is TGTGCCAGCAGTTTATCGGTCGATCAGCCCCAGCATTTT.

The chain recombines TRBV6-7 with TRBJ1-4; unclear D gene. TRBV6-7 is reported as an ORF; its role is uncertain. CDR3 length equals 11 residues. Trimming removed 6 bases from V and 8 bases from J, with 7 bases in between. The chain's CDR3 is CASRTEEKLFF. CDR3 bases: TGTGCCAGCAGAACGGAGGAAAAACTGTTTTTT.

As DNA, the CDR3 is TGTGCCAGTAGTCCCGGTTACCAGCCCCAGCATTTT. It encodes CASSPGYQPQHF. The chain recombines TRBV19 with TRBJ1-5; D call uncertain. This CDR3 has 12 residues. CDR1 and CDR2 from the germline V gene are LNHDA and SQIVND (reference sequence). V lost 5 bases and J 7 bases, leaving 9 bases between the germline ends.

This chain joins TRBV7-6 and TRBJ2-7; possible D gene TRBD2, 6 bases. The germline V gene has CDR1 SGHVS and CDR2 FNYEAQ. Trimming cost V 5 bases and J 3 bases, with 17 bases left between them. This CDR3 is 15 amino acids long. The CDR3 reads CASSVRTEGLYEQYF. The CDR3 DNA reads TGTGCCAGCAGCGTCCGGACGGAGGGCCTCTACGAGCAGTACTTC. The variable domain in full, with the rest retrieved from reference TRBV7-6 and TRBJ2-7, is GAGVSQSPRYKVTKRGQDVALRCDPISGHVSLYWYRQALGQGPEFLTYFNYEAQQDKSGLPNDRFSAERPEGSISTLTIQRTEQRDSAMYRCASSVRTEGLYEQYFGPGTRLTVT.

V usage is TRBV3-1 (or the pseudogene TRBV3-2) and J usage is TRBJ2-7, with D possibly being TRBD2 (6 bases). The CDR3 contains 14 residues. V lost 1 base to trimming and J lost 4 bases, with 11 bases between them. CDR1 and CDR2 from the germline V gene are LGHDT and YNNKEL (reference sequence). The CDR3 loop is CASSQAGSDYEQYF. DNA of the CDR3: TGTGCCAGCAGCCAAGCCGGGAGTGATTACGAGCAGTACTTC.

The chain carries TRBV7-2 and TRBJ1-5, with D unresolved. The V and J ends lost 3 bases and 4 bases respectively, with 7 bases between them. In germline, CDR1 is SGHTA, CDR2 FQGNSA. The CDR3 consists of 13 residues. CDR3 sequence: CASSFNSNQPQHF. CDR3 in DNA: TGTGCCAGCAGCTTTAACAGTAATCAGCCCCAGCATTTT. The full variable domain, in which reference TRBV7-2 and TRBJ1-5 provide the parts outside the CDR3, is GAGVSQSPSNKVTEKGKDVELRCDPISGHTALYWYRQSLGQGLEFLIYFQGNSAPDKSGLPSDRFSAERTGGSVSTLTIQRTQQEDSAVYLCASSFNSNQPQHFGDGTRLSIL.

The CDR3 DNA sequence: TGCGCCAGCAGCCCCTCCCCGACAGGGGGAAGTACTGAAGCTTTCTTT. This encodes CASSPSPTGGSTEAFF. This rearrangement joins TRBV5-1 to TRBJ1-1; 9 nucleotides agree with TRBD1. The length of the CDR3 is 16 residues. Trimming at V came to 4 bases and at J to 5 bases, leaving 12 bases not matched to a gene. Germline CDR1 SGHRS, CDR2 YFSETQ.

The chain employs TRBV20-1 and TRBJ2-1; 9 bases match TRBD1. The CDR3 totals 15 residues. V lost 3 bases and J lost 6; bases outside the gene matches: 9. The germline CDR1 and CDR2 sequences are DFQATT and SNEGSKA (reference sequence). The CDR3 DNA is TGCAGTGCTAGTGGGGACAGGGTGAGGGGCAATGAGCAGTTCTTC. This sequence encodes CSASGDRVRGNEQFF.

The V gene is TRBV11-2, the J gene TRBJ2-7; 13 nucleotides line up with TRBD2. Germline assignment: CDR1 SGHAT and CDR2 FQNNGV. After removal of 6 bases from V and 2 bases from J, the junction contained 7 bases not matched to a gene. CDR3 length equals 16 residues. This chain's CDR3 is CASRYSGTSGTYEQYF. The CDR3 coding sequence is TGTGCCAGCAGATACTCGGGGACTAGCGGGACCTACGAGCAGTACTTC.